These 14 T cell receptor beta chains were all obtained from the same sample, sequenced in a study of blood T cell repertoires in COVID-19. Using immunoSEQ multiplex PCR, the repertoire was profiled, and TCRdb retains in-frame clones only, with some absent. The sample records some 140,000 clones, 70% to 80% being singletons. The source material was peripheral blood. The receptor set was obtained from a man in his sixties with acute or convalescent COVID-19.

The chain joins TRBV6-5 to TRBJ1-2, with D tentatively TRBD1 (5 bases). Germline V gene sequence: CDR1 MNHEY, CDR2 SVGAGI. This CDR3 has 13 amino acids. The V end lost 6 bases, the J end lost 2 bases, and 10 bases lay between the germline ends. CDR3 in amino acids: CASRETANYGYTF. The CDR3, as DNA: TGTGCCAGCAGGGAGACAGCCAACTATGGCTACACCTTC.

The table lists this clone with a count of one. CDR3 region: CASSLAPSGPTGELFF. CDR3 DNA sequence: TGCGCCAGCAGCTTGGCGCCTAGCGGGCCCACCGGGGAGCTGTTTTTT. This chain links TRBV5-1 with TRBJ2-2, with 8 bases matching TRBD2. The CDR3 has 16 amino acids. Trimming removed 0 bases from V and 4 bases from J; junction bases left unmatched: 5. In germline, CDR1 is SGHRS, CDR2 YFSETQ.

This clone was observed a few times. This chain's CDR3 is CASSVTGENSPLHF. The CDR3, as DNA: TGTGCCAGCAGCGTAACGGGAGAAAATTCACCCCTCCACTTT. This chain connects TRBV9 to TRBJ1-6; D not certain. Per germline, CDR1 SGDLS and CDR2 YYNGEE. The CDR3 is made up of 14 amino acids. With 1 base removed from V and 7 bases from J, the gap between germline ends came to 9 bases. Full variable domain (missing parts from reference TRBV9 and TRBJ1-6): DSGVTQTPKHLITATGQRVTLRCSPRSGDLSVYWYQQSLDQGLQFLIQYYNGEERAKGNILERFSAQQFPDLHSELNLSSLELGDSALYFCASSVTGENSPLHFGNGTRLTVT.

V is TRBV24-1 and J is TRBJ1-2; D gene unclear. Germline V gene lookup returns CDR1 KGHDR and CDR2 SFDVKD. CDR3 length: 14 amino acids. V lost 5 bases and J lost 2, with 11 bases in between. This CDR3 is CATSGGSRNYGYTF. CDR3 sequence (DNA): TGTGCCACCAGTGGAGGGTCCCGGAACTATGGCTACACCTTC.

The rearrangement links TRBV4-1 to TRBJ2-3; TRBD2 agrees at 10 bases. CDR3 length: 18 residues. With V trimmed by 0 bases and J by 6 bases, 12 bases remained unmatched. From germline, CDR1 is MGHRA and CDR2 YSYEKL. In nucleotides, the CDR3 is TGCGCCAGCAGCCAAGATGGACATACCGGGACTAGCGCCGATACGCAGTATTTT. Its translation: CASSQDGHTGTSADTQYF.

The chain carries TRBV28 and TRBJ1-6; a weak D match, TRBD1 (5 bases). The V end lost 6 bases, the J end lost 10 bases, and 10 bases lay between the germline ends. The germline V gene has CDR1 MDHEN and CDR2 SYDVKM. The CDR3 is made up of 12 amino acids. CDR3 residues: CASSQGFSPLHF. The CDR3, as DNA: TGTGCCAGCAGCCAGGGTTTCTCACCCCTCCACTTT.

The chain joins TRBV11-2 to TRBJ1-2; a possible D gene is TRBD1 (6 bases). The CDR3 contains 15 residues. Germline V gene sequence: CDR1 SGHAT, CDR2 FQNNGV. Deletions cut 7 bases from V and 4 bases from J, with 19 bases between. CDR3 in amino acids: CASTPPGQFFYGYTF. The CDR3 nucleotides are TGTGCCAGCACGCCCCCGGGACAATTCTTCTATGGCTACACCTTC.

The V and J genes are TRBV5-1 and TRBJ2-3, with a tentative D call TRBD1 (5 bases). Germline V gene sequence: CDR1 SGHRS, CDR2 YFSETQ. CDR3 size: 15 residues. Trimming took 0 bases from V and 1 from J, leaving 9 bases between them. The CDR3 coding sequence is TGCGCCAGCAGCTTGGGTGGGGCGGGCACAGATACGCAGTATTTT. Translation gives CASSLGGAGTDTQYF. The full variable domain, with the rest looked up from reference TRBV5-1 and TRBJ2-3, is KAGVTQTPRYLIKTRGQQVTLSCSPISGHRSVSWYQQTPGQGLQFLFEYFSETQRNKGNFPGRFSGRQFSNSRSEMNVSTLELGDSALYLCASSLGGAGTDTQYFGPGTRLTVL.

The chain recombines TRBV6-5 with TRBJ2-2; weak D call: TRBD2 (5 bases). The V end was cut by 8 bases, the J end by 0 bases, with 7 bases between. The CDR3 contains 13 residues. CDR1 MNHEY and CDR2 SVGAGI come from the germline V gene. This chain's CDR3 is CASQRPNTGELFF. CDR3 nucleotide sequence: TGTGCCAGCCAGCGGCCGAACACCGGGGAGCTGTTTTTT.

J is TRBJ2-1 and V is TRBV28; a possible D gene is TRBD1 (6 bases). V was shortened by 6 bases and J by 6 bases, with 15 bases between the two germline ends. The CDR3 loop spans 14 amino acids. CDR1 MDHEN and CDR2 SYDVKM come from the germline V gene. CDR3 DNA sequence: TGTGCCAGCAGCACAGGGACGCTCCCCAATGAGCAGTTCTTC. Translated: CASSTGTLPNEQFF.

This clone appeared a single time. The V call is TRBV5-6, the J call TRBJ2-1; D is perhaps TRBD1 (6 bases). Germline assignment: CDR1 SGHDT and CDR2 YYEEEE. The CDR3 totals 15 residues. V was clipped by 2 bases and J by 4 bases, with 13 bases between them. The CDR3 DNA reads TGTGCCAGCAGCTTCACAGGGATGGGATACAATGAGCAGTTCTTC. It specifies CASSFTGMGYNEQFF.

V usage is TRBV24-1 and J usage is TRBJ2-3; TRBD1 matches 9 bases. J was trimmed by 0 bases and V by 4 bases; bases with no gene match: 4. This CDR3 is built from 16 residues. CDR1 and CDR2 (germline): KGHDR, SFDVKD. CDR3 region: CATSERTGASTDTQYF. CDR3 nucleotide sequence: TGTGCCACCAGTGAACGGACAGGGGCGAGCACAGATACGCAGTATTTT.

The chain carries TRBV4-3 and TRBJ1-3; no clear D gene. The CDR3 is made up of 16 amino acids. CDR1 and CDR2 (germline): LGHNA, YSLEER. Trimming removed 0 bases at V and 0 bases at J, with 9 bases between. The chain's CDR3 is CASSQDATFSGNTIYF. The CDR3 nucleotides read TGCGCCAGCAGCCAAGATGCAACTTTCTCTGGAAACACCATATATTTT.

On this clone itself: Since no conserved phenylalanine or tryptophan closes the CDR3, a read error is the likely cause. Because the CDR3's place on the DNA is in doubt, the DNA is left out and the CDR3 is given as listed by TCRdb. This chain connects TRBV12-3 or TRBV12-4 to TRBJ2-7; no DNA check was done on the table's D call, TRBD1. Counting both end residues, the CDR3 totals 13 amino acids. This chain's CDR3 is CASSLGSPGQGAH.